This entry lists 32 T cell receptor beta chains sequenced from one sample in a study of cytomegalovirus exposure and HLA in healthy donors. PCR employed 60 Vbeta and 13 Jbeta primers. The data were produced by immunoSEQ multiplex PCR, yet TCRdb's version contains in-frame clones alone and is incomplete. The profile shows approximately 53,000 clones, about three quarters of them singletons. The specimen was PBMCs. Every receptor here comes from a woman between 35 and 50 years old in good health and CMV-seropositive.

This chain connects TRBV29-1 to TRBJ2-1, with 9 bases identical to TRBD2. The CDR3 consists of 15 residues. V was clipped by 7 bases and J by 0 bases; unmatched bases: 7. Looked up from germline, CDR1 is SQVTM and CDR2 is ANQGSEA. CDR3 coding DNA: TGCAGCGCCCCTCGCGGGGGGGGCTCCTACAATGAGCAGTTCTTC. Protein: CSAPRGGGSYNEQFF.

This clone was seen just once. V usage is TRBV9 and J usage is TRBJ1-1; possible D gene TRBD1, 5 bases. Germline loops: CDR1 SGDLS, CDR2 YYNGEE. The CDR3 totals 14 residues. V lost 0 bases and J 3 bases, leaving 9 bases between the germline ends. CDR3 DNA sequence: TGTGCCAGCAGCGTAGACCAGGGATACACTGAAGCTTTCTTT. It is translated as CASSVDQGYTEAFF.

The chain uses TRBV5-8 and TRBJ2-1; 9 bases match TRBD1. V lost 7 bases and J lost 8; bases outside the gene matches: 13. Germline lookup yields CDR1 SGHTS and CDR2 YDEGEE. The length of the CDR3 is 15 residues. The CDR3 reads CASPTSRDRVHEQFF. The CDR3 region has the DNA TGTGCCAGCCCAACTTCCCGGGACAGGGTCCATGAGCAGTTCTTC.

This sequence joins TRBV5-1 and TRBJ2-3, with D unclear. CDR3 size: 15 residues. The germline CDR1 and CDR2 sequences are SGHRS and YFSETQ. V lost 0 bases and J 2 bases, leaving 10 bases between the germline ends. The CDR3 nucleotides read TGCGCCAGCAGCTTGGACGGTAGCTCCACAGATACGCAGTATTTT. This gives the protein CASSLDGSSTDTQYF.

The chain has TRBV14 and TRBJ1-2; D not certain. The V and J ends lost 1 base and 7 bases respectively, with 13 bases between them. The germline V gene encodes CDR1 SGHDN and CDR2 FVKESK. This CDR3 is built from 14 residues. This chain's CDR3 is CASSQVSRAPGYTF. CDR3 DNA sequence: TGTGCCAGCAGCCAAGTCTCGCGGGCCCCTGGCTACACCTTC.

The genes are TRBV6-5 and TRBJ1-6; 7 positions match TRBD1. Trimming removed 6 bases from V and 7 bases from J; junction bases left unmatched: 3. The CDR3 consists of 13 residues. CDR1 MNHEY and CDR2 SVGAGI come from the germline V gene. DNA of the CDR3: TGTGCCAGCAGAGGGACAGCCAATTCACCCCTCCACTTT. This gives the protein CASRGTANSPLHF.

J is TRBJ1-4 and V is TRBV7-9, with unresolved D. The ends were cut back, 3 bases at V and 8 bases at J, with 16 bases in the middle. The length of the CDR3 is 15 residues. The germline gives CDR1 SEHNR, CDR2 FQNEAQ (reference sequence). CDR3 DNA: TGTGCCAGCAGCTTGGGTGCGGGCGTAGAGGAAAAACTGTTTTTT. As protein: CASSLGAGVEEKLFF.

The chain uses TRBV5-4 and TRBJ1-1, with 9 bases that match TRBD1. CDR3 length: 15 amino acids. Trimming cost V 4 bases and J 4 bases; bases outside gene matches: 8. From germline, CDR1 is SGHNT and CDR2 YYREEE (reference sequence). The CDR3 DNA sequence: TGTGCCAGCAGCCCAACACAGGGGGCGGGCACTGAAGCTTTCTTT. Translated: CASSPTQGAGTEAFF.

This clone was found a few times. This chain uses TRBV11-2 with TRBJ1-3; D is unresolved. The CDR3 has 14 residues. The germline CDR1 and CDR2 sequences are SGHAT and FQNNGV. The V gene lost 2 bases and the J gene lost 3 bases, with 8 bases spanning the gap. CDR3 DNA sequence: TGTGCCAGCAGCTTAAGAACAAGTGGAAACACCATATATTTT. Protein sequence: CASSLRTSGNTIYF.

The genes are TRBV18 and TRBJ1-5; TRBD1 is a possible D gene (5 bases). Germline loops: CDR1 KGHSH, CDR2 LQKENI. The CDR3 extends over 14 amino acids. The V end lost 3 bases, the J end lost 3 bases, and 9 bases lay between the germline ends. CDR3 DNA sequence: TGTGCCAGCTCACCGACAGCCCCCAATCAGCCCCAGCATTTT. This codes for CASSPTAPNQPQHF.

The rearrangement links TRBV10-3 to TRBJ2-1; 8 positions agree with TRBD2. Germline lookup yields CDR1 ENHRY and CDR2 SYGVKD. V shed 0 bases, J shed 8 bases, and the junction held 6 bases outside the gene matches. CDR3 size: 15 residues. CDR3 sequence reads: CAISESISGAYEQFF. CDR3 in DNA: TGTGCCATCAGTGAGTCGATTAGCGGGGCATATGAGCAGTTCTTC.

The chain carries TRBV7-3 and TRBJ2-3; TRBD2 matches at 9 bases. Germline lookup yields CDR1 SGHTA and CDR2 FQGTGA. The CDR3 extends over 14 amino acids. Trimming took 5 bases from V and 6 from J; bases not matched to a gene: 6. In nucleotides, the CDR3 is TGTGCCAGCAGCATTAGCGGGGGTACGGATACGCAGTATTTT. Encoded protein: CASSISGGTDTQYF.

CDR3 sequence: CAISEGTAGTQPQHF. CDR3 DNA: TGTGCCATCAGTGAAGGAACAGCGGGTACTCAGCCCCAGCATTTT. The chain has TRBV10-3 and TRBJ1-5; no firm D call. Germline CDR1 and CDR2: ENHRY and SYGVKD. This CDR3 is 15 amino acids long. V lost 3 bases and J 6 bases, leaving 15 bases between the germline ends.

The CDR3 DNA reads as TGTGCCAGCAGCCCTATTCCCTCTCGGGGCACCGGGGAGCTGTTTTTT. It translates to CASSPIPSRGTGELFF. This chain links TRBV5-4 with TRBJ2-2; a weak D match, TRBD2 (5 bases). Trimming pared 4 bases from V and 4 bases from J, leaving 17 bases between. Germline loops: CDR1 SGHNT, CDR2 YYREEE (reference sequence). The CDR3 covers 16 residues.

The chain recombines TRBV6-1 with TRBJ1-2; 9 nucleotides align to TRBD1. CDR3 length: 14 residues. Germline loops: CDR1 MNHNS, CDR2 SASEGT. The V gene end was trimmed by 7 bases and the J gene end by 2 bases; junction bases not matched to a gene: 5. The CDR3 region is CASIRTGDNYGYTF. DNA for the CDR3: TGTGCCAGCATTCGGACAGGGGACAACTATGGCTACACCTTC.

This sequence joins TRBV2 and TRBJ2-2, with D perhaps TRBD2 (6 bases). The V end was cut by 9 bases, the J end by 4 bases, with 12 bases between. Germline CDR1 SNHLY, CDR2 FYNNEI. The CDR3 is 13 amino acids. CDR3 nucleotides: TGTGCCAGTTCGCTAGCGCCCACCGGGGAGCTGTTTTTT. The encoded protein is CASSLAPTGELFF.

This sequence joins TRBV9 and TRBJ1-5, with D possibly matching TRBD1 (5 bases). Trimming removed 0 bases from V and 7 bases from J, with 14 bases in between. CDR1 is SGDLS and CDR2 is YYNGEE in the germline V gene. This CDR3 region has 15 residues. CDR3 loop: CASSVGGQGGQPQHF. In DNA, the CDR3 is TGTGCCAGCAGCGTAGGCGGGCAGGGAGGGCAGCCCCAGCATTTT. The complete variable domain, with remaining parts taken from reference TRBV9 and TRBJ1-5, reads DSGVTQTPKHLITATGQRVTLRCSPRSGDLSVYWYQQSLDQGLQFLIQYYNGEERAKGNILERFSAQQFPDLHSELNLSSLELGDSALYFCASSVGGQGGQPQHFGDGTRLSIL.

V gene TRBV5-6 combines with J gene TRBJ2-1; perhaps TRBD2 as D (6 bases). The germline V gene encodes CDR1 SGHDT and CDR2 YYEEEE. Trimming removed 4 bases from V and 3 bases from J, with 14 bases in between. The CDR3 runs 15 residues. The DNA of the CDR3 is TGTGCCAGCAGCCAACTAGCCATTAACTACAATGAGCAGTTCTTC. This gives the protein CASSQLAINYNEQFF.

This clone was detected a few times. The chain uses TRBV19 and TRBJ1-5, with D perhaps matching TRBD1 (6 bases). The germline V and J ends were trimmed by 3 bases and 2 bases, with 14 bases remaining between them. This CDR3 is 16 amino acids long. Germline V CDR1 and CDR2: LNHDA, SQIVND (reference sequence). Here the CDR3 DNA reads TGTGCCAGTAGTATCCCCCCAGGGGTAGGCAATCAGCCCCAGCATTTT. This encodes CASSIPPGVGNQPQHF.

The chain employs TRBV28 and TRBJ1-1; 9 bases are shared with TRBD1. The CDR3 covers 15 residues. Unmatched junction bases numbered 9, after V lost 6 bases and J lost 4 bases. Per the germline V gene, CDR1 is MDHEN and CDR2 is SYDVKM. CDR3 sequence (DNA): TGTGCCAGCAGCCCCTCAGGACAGGGGTCCACTGAAGCTTTCTTT. It is translated as CASSPSGQGSTEAFF.

This rearrangement joins TRBV5-6 to TRBJ2-4; possible D gene TRBD2, 5 bases. V was pared by 1 base and J by 5 bases, with 10 bases between. CDR3 length: 14 amino acids. CDR1 and CDR2 from the germline V gene are SGHDT and YYEEEE. The CDR3 DNA reads as TGTGCCAGCAGCTTGTTGGGGAGTGAAAACATTCAGTACTTC. Its protein product is CASSLLGSENIQYF.

This chain joins TRBV6-6 and TRBJ2-1; 7 bases match TRBD2. Per the germline V gene, CDR1 is MNHNY and CDR2 is SVGAGI (reference sequence). The CDR3 is made up of 14 amino acids. J was trimmed by 7 bases and V by 2 bases; bases with no gene match: 5. Written as DNA, the CDR3 is TGTGCCAGCAGTTACGGGCGGGGGAAAAATGAGCAGTTCTTC. Translation: CASSYGRGKNEQFF.

The chain carries TRBV6-4 and TRBJ2-3; weak D call: TRBD2 (5 bases). V was cut by 6 bases and J by 6 bases, with 13 bases left in between. CDR1 is MRHNA and CDR2 is SNTAGT in the germline V gene. This CDR3 region has 13 residues. The CDR3 sequence: CASSQDRGDTQYF. DNA of the CDR3: TGTGCCAGCAGCCAAGACCGAGGGGATACGCAGTATTTT.

This clone occurred a few times. The V and J genes are TRBV6-4 and TRBJ2-3; 11 bases are a match to TRBD2. J lost 2 bases, V lost 8 bases, and 6 bases had no gene match. Germline loops: CDR1 MRHNA, CDR2 SNTAGT. This CDR3 spans 15 amino acids. CDR3 DNA sequence: TGTGCCAGCGCCCTAGCGGGGGGCTACACAGATACGCAGTATTTT. It specifies CASALAGGYTDTQYF.

The chain carries TRBV11-3 and TRBJ2-5; maybe TRBD1 (6 bases). The ends were cut back, 6 bases at V and 3 bases at J, with 8 bases in the middle. Germline V gives CDR1 SGHNT, CDR2 YENEEA. This CDR3 contains 12 residues. The CDR3 DNA reads as TGTGCCAGCAGTCCAGGGGAAGAGACCCAGTACTTC. Translation: CASSPGEETQYF.

This sequence joins TRBV2 and TRBJ2-6, with D possibly matching TRBD1 (6 bases). The CDR3 covers 16 residues. The V end was cut by 5 bases, the J end by 2 bases, with 13 bases between. Germline values: CDR1 SNHLY, CDR2 FYNNEI. The CDR3 coding sequence is TGTGCCAGCAGTCGCAACAGGGACCCTGGGGCCAACGTCCTGACTTTC. Amino acid sequence: CASSRNRDPGANVLTF.

This clone was found a few times. This chain connects TRBV4-3 to TRBJ2-3; TRBD2 aligns across 7 bases. The CDR3 runs to 16 residues. Trimming took 1 base from V and 4 from J; bases not matched to a gene: 8. Germline CDR1 reads LGHNA; CDR2 reads YSLEER. For the CDR3, the DNA is TGCGCCAGCAGCCAAGGGCGGCGTGGGAGGGCAGATACGCAGTATTTT. Translation gives CASSQGRRGRADTQYF.

The gene calls are TRBV6-4 and TRBJ1-1, with D perhaps matching TRBD1 (5 bases). The ends were cut back, 3 bases at V and 4 bases at J, with 9 bases in the middle. The CDR3 runs to 13 residues. The germline V gene has CDR1 MRHNA and CDR2 SNTAGT. CDR3 amino acids: CASSEWRGTEAFF. CDR3 nucleotides: TGTGCCAGCAGTGAGTGGAGGGGCACTGAAGCTTTCTTT.

A note on this clone: The junction shows a germline mismatch at one end, possibly a read error. The V gene is TRBV7-9, the J gene TRBJ1-1; D not resolved. The CDR3 has 12 amino acids. Germline V gene sequence: CDR1 SEHNR, CDR2 FQNEAQ (reference sequence). The chain's CDR3 is CSSSLGLGGAFF. The DNA for the CDR3 is TGTTCCAGCAGCTTAGGGCTCGGAGGAGCTTTCTTT.

The V call is TRBV6-1, the J call TRBJ2-1; 7 nucleotides match TRBD1. Germline V CDR1 and CDR2: MNHNS, SASEGT. The CDR3 is made up of 14 amino acids. Trimming cost V 8 bases and J 1 base; bases outside gene matches: 5. The CDR3 loop reads CASDRDGSYNEQFF. CDR3 DNA: TGTGCCAGCGACAGGGACGGGTCCTACAATGAGCAGTTCTTC.

The chain employs TRBV2 and TRBJ2-1; 9 bases map to TRBD2. Germline V gene lookup returns CDR1 SNHLY and CDR2 FYNNEI. Trimming at V came to 6 bases and at J to 5 bases, leaving 23 bases not matched to a gene. CDR3 length equals 20 residues. CDR3 nucleotide sequence: TGTGCCAGCAGGATAGCGGGGGCTAACGGCCATGGGGACACACACAATGAGCAGTTCTTC. Translated: CASRIAGANGHGDTHNEQFF.

The chain joins TRBV4-1 to TRBJ1-5; D is perhaps TRBD1 (6 bases). Germline lookup yields CDR1 MGHRA and CDR2 YSYEKL. CDR3 length: 14 amino acids. Trimming stripped 3 bases from V and 6 bases from J, with 12 bases between. The CDR3 loop is CASSHPQGSQPQHF. CDR3 nucleotides: TGCGCCAGCAGCCACCCACAGGGAAGTCAGCCCCAGCATTTT.